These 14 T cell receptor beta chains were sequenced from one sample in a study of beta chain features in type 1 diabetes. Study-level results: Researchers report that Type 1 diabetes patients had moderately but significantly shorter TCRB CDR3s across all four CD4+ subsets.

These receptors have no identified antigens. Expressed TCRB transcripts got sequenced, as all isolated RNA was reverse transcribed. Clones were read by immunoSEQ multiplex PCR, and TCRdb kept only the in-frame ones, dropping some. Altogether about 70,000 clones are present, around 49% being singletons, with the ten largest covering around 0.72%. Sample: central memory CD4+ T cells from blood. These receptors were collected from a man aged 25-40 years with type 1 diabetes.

This CDR3 is CASSPGSSVKQEALHF. CDR3 in DNA: TGCGCCAGCAGCCCCGGGTCCTCGGTCAAGCAGGAGGCCCTCCACTTT. The chain couples TRBV5-1 to TRBJ1-6, with D hard to call. Germline V lookup: CDR1 SGHRS, CDR2 YFSETQ. This CDR3 contains 16 residues. V lost 4 bases and J 14 bases, leaving 25 bases between the germline ends. Drawing the rest from reference TRBV5-1 and TRBJ1-6, the complete variable domain is KAGVTQTPRYLIKTRGQQVTLSCSPISGHRSVSWYQQTPGQGLQFLFEYFSETQRNKGNFPGRFSGRQFSNSRSEMNVSTLELGDSALYLCASSPGSSVKQEALHFGNGTRLTVT.

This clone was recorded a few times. CDR3 sequence: CASSQTGYTEAFF. CDR3 DNA sequence: TGCGCCAGCAGCCAAACCGGGTACACTGAAGCTTTCTTT. The chain links TRBV4-1 to TRBJ1-1; D not resolved. Trimming stripped 2 bases from V and 3 bases from J, with 7 bases between. The CDR3 has 13 residues. Per germline, CDR1 MGHRA and CDR2 YSYEKL.

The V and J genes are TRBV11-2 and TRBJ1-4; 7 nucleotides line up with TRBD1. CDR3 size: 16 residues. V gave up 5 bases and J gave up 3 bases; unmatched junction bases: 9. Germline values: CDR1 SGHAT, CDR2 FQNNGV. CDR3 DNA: TGTGCCAGCAGCCCGACAGGGAGACTATCTAATGAAAAACTGTTTTTT. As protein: CASSPTGRLSNEKLFF.

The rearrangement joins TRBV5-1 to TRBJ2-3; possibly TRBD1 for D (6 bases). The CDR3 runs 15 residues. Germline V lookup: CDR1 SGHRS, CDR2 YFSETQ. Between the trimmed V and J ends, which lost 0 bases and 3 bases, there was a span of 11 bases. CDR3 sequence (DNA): TGCGCCAGCAGCTTGGGGGCTGACAGGACAGATACGCAGTATTTT. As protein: CASSLGADRTDTQYF.

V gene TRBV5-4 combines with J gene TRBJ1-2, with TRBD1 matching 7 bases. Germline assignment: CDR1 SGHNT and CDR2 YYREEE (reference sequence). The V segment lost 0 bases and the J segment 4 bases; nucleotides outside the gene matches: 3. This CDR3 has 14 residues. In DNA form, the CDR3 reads TGTGCCAGCAGCTTGGTAGGGGACAGCTATGGCTACACCTTC. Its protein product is CASSLVGDSYGYTF.

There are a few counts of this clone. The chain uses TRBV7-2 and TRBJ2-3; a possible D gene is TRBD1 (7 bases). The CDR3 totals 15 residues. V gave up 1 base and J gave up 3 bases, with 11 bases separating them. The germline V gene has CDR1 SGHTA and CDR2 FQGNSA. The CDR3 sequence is CASSLETGTTDTQYF. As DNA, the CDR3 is TGTGCCAGCAGCTTAGAGACAGGGACTACAGATACGCAGTATTTT.

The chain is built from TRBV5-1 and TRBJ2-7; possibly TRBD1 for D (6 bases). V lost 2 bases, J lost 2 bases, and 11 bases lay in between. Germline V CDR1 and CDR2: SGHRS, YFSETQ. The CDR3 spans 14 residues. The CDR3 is CASSLTGTTYEQYF. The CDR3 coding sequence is TGCGCCAGCAGCTTAACCGGGACAACCTACGAGCAGTACTTC.

The CDR3 sequence is CSVAGLLAGDGTDTQYF. CDR3 in DNA: TGCAGCGTTGCCGGCCTACTAGCGGGAGATGGAACAGATACGCAGTATTTT. V and J are TRBV29-1 and TRBJ2-3, with 11 bases identical to TRBD2. The CDR3 is 17 residues long. Trimming cost V 4 bases and J 3 bases; bases outside gene matches: 12. Germline V gene sequence: CDR1 SQVTM, CDR2 ANQGSEA.

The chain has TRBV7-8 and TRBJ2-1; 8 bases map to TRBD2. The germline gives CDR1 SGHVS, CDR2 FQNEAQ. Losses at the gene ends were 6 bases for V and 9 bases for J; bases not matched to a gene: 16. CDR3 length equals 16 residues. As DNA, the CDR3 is TGTGCCAGCAGATCACCACCGGGACTAGTTACCCGTGAGCAGTTCTTC. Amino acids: CASRSPPGLVTREQFF.

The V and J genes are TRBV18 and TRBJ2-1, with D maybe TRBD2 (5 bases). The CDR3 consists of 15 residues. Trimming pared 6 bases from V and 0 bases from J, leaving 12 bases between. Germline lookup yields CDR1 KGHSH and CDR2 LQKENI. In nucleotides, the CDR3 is TGTGCCAGCTCGCGCAGCGGATACTCCTACAATGAGCAGTTCTTC. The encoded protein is CASSRSGYSYNEQFF.

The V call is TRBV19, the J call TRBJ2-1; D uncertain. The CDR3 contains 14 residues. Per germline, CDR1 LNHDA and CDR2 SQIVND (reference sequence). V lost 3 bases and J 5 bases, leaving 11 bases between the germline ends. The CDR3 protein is CASSIYRVNNEQFF. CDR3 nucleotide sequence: TGTGCCAGTAGTATTTATCGGGTGAACAATGAGCAGTTCTTC.

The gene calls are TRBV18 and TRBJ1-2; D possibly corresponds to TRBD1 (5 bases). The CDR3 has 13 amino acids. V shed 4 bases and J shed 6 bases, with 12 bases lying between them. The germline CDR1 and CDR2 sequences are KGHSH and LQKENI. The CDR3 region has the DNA TGTGCCAGCTCACGGGGCGGAGCCGATGGCTACACCTTC. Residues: CASSRGGADGYTF.

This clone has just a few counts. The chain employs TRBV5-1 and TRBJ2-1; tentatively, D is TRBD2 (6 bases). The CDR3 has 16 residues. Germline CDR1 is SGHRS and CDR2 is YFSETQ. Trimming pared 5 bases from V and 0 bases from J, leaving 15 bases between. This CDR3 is CASRGGGTSSYNEQFF. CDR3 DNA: TGCGCCAGCAGGGGGGGAGGTACCAGCTCCTACAATGAGCAGTTCTTC.

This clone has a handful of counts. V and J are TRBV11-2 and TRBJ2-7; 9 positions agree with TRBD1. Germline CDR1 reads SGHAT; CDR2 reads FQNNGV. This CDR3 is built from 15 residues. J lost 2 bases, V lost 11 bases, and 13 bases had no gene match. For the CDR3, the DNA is TGTGCCTCCGGGACAGGGTGGGCCTACACCTACGAGCAGTACTTC. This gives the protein CASGTGWAYTYEQYF.